These T cell receptor beta chains were read from a single sample in a study of T-cell memory formation after mild COVID-19. TCRdb redid the calling of the 5' RACE reads with MiXCR, one entry per CDR3 protein. The sample comprises about 100,000 distinct CDR3 sequences, around 10% of which are singletons, and about two fifths rests with the top ten. The sequenced sample consisted of PBMCs or a T cell subset sorted from them (not recorded which). The receptors stem from a man aged 18 to 30 who had mild COVID-19 (a few samples of this study predate the infection). Cell type and time point are not known. Each CDR3 is given with its conserved first and last residue. Each record gives: clone size, J gene, V gene, D gene, CDR3 DNA, CDR3 protein. D genes are given only for firm matches. Clone size is given for some rows only: seen once, a few or many times, or a class if the clone is expanded.

clone_size: many
j_call: TRBJ2-5
v_call: TRBV7-2
d_call: NA
cdr3_nt: TGTGCCAGCAGCACCCGTAGCGGTGAGAAAGAGACCCAGTACTTC
cdr3_aa: CASSTRSGEKETQYF

clone_size: few
j_call: TRBJ2-3
v_call: TRBV5-1
d_call: TRBD2
cdr3_nt: TGCGCCAGCAGCTTGGTTTCCCCGGGAGGGGGCACAGATACGCAGTATTTT
cdr3_aa: CASSLVSPGGGTDTQYF

clone_size: NA
j_call: TRBJ1-6
v_call: TRBV9
d_call: NA
cdr3_nt: TGTGCCAGCAGCGCCCGTTTCAGGGGAGTGAATTCACCCCTCCACTTT
cdr3_aa: CASSARFRGVNSPLHF

clone_size: few
j_call: TRBJ2-2
v_call: TRBV6-2/TRBV6-3
d_call: NA
cdr3_nt: TGTGCCAGCAGTTACATGCTCACCGGGGAGCTGTTTTTT
cdr3_aa: CASSYMLTGELFF

clone_size: NA
j_call: TRBJ2-3
v_call: TRBV5-1
d_call: NA
cdr3_nt: TGCGCCAGCAGCTTCGGTGCGCTCACAGATACGCAGTATTTT
cdr3_aa: CASSFGALTDTQYF

clone_size: few
j_call: TRBJ2-7
v_call: TRBV6-2/TRBV6-3
d_call: NA
cdr3_nt: TGTGCCAGCAGTTCGGGAAGATCGCCGTACGAGCAGTACTTC
cdr3_aa: CASSSGRSPYEQYF

clone_size: few
j_call: TRBJ2-7
v_call: TRBV2
d_call: TRBD1
cdr3_nt: TGTGCCAGCACTGGGTTAGGGGGCCACGAGCAGTACTTC
cdr3_aa: CASTGLGGHEQYF

clone_size: few
j_call: TRBJ1-1
v_call: TRBV6-6
d_call: NA
cdr3_nt: TGTGCCAGCAGCCACGGGACGTATCTGAACACTGAAGCTTTCTTT
cdr3_aa: CASSHGTYLNTEAFF

clone_size: NA
j_call: TRBJ2-1
v_call: TRBV7-3
d_call: TRBD2
cdr3_nt: TGTGCCAGCAGCTCTAGCGGGGGGGCCGGGAATGAGCAGTTCTTC
cdr3_aa: CASSSSGGAGNEQFF

clone_size: few
j_call: TRBJ2-3
v_call: TRBV7-2
d_call: TRBD2
cdr3_nt: TGTGCCAGCACCCTAGCGGGGGGCACAGATACGCAGTATTTT
cdr3_aa: CASTLAGGTDTQYF

clone_size: few
j_call: TRBJ2-1
v_call: TRBV10-3
d_call: TRBD1
cdr3_nt: TGTGCCATCAGTACAACAGGGGATGGCTACAATGAGCAGTTCTTC
cdr3_aa: CAISTTGDGYNEQFF